The 19 T cell receptor beta chains given below trace back to one sample, sequenced in a study of metastatic and nonmetastatic thyroid tumors. Among the patients, none had received any treatment before thyroid surgery. TCRdb re-called clones via MiXCR from the PCR reads. This table holds roughly 7,400 clones, roughly 35% found once. Source material: tumor tissue. These receptors came from a female donor with papillary thyroid cancer or a benign thyroid nodule (not recorded which). Some clones in this sample may be carry-over from other donors' samples.

In its sample, this clone was seen once. This chain links TRBV11-2 with TRBJ2-7; 7 bases map to TRBD1. This CDR3 is 15 amino acids long. Germline V gene data show CDR1 as SGHAT and CDR2 as FQNNGV. Losses at the gene ends were 2 bases for V and 0 bases for J; bases not matched to a gene: 4. CDR3 DNA: TGTGCCAGCAGCTTAAGGGACAGAAACTCCTACGAGCAGTACTTC. It codes for CASSLRDRNSYEQYF.

By sample share, this clone is medium-sized. The V and J genes are TRBV9 and TRBJ2-7, with D hard to call. The CDR3 extends over 13 amino acids. The V end was cut by 3 bases, the J end by 2 bases, with 9 bases between. Germline lookup yields CDR1 SGDLS and CDR2 YYNGEE. CDR3 amino acids: CASSAGITYEQYF. The CDR3 DNA follows: TGTGCCAGCAGCGCTGGGATAACCTACGAGCAGTACTTC. Full variable domain (missing parts from reference TRBV9 and TRBJ2-7): DSGVTQTPKHLITATGQRVTLRCSPRSGDLSVYWYQQSLDQGLQFLIQYYNGEERAKGNILERFSAQQFPDLHSELNLSSLELGDSALYFCASSAGITYEQYFGPGTRLTVT.

This clone occurred a few times. This sequence joins TRBV20-1 and TRBJ2-1, with 9 bases that match TRBD2. V dropped 8 bases and J dropped 7; count of bases not matched to a gene: 18. Per the germline V gene, CDR1 is DFQATT and CDR2 is SNEGSKA (reference sequence). The CDR3 is 16 residues long. CDR3 protein: CSLEGSSGDRRNEQFF. CDR3 in DNA: TGCAGTCTCGAGGGGTCTAGCGGGGATCGCCGAAATGAGCAGTTCTTC.

The chain combines TRBV6-1 with TRBJ2-7; maybe TRBD1 (6 bases). Germline-derived CDR1 and CDR2 are MNHNS and SASEGT. Trimming pared 1 base from V and 0 bases from J, leaving 16 bases between. The CDR3 covers 17 residues. CDR3 residues: CASSEGTWGTSSYEQYF. Written as DNA, the CDR3 is TGTGCCAGCAGTGAAGGTACTTGGGGGACATCCTCCTACGAGCAGTACTTC.

V is TRBV6-2 or TRBV6-3 and J is TRBJ2-7; D possibly corresponds to TRBD2 (5 bases). This CDR3 is built from 14 residues. V shed 6 bases and J shed 7 bases, with 19 bases lying between them. Germline CDR1 is MNHEY and CDR2 is SVGEGT. CDR3 region: CASSRPASSREQYF. CDR3 nucleotides: TGTGCCAGCAGCCGACCCGCTAGCTCGAGAGAGCAGTACTTC.

This clone occurred a few times. One end of the junction is discordant with germline, which a read error may explain. CDR3 sequence (DNA): TGTGCCACCAGCGTTGGATGGGGCGGATACGAGCATTACTTC. Residues: CATSVGWGGYEHYF. The chain recombines TRBV15 with TRBJ2-7; D is perhaps TRBD1 (5 bases). Germline CDR1 LNHNV, CDR2 YYDKDF (reference sequence). The CDR3 runs 14 residues. The whole variable domain, filled in from reference TRBV15 and TRBJ2-7, reads DAMVIQNPRYQVTQFGKPVTLSCSQTLNHNVMYWYQQKSSQAPKLLFHYYDKDFNNEADTPDNFQSRRPNTSFCFLDIRSPGLGDTAMYLCATSVGWGGYEHYFGPGTRLTVT.

This clone was seen only a few times. V and J are TRBV19 and TRBJ2-5; D not certain. The CDR3 runs to 13 residues. V lost 3 bases, J lost 1 base, and 6 bases lay in between. Germline loops: CDR1 LNHDA, CDR2 SQIVND (reference sequence). CDR3 sequence (DNA): TGTGCCAGTAGTATGGATTTCCAAGAGACCCAGTACTTC. This gives the protein CASSMDFQETQYF.

The chain couples TRBV7-9 to TRBJ2-7; D ambiguous. This CDR3 spans 13 amino acids. Germline assignment: CDR1 SEHNR and CDR2 FQNEAQ (reference sequence). Trimming left V 1 base short and J 6 bases short, with 10 bases between. CDR3 bases: TGTGCCAGCAGCTTAGGGCAGTGGGGCGAGCAGTACTTC. Encoded protein: CASSLGQWGEQYF.

The V call is TRBV4-1, the J call TRBJ2-2; D possibly corresponds to TRBD2 (6 bases). Looked up from germline, CDR1 is MGHRA and CDR2 is YSYEKL. V was clipped by 0 bases and J by 4 bases, with 12 bases between them. This CDR3 comprises 16 residues. The CDR3 DNA reads as TGCGCCAGCAGCCAAGAGGACGGGGGACTCACCGGGGAGCTGTTTTTT. Its translation: CASSQEDGGLTGELFF.

The genes are TRBV28 and TRBJ1-2; maybe TRBD1 (6 bases). The V gene's germline CDR1 is MDHEN and CDR2 SYDVKM. The CDR3 runs to 14 residues. The V and J ends lost 5 bases and 2 bases respectively, with 12 bases between them. In nucleotides, the CDR3 is TGTGCCAGCAGTGTTCGACAGGCGAACTATGGCTACACCTTC. Its protein product is CASSVRQANYGYTF.

This chain connects TRBV7-2 to TRBJ2-7, with 7 nucleotides matching TRBD1. Germline assignment: CDR1 SGHTA and CDR2 FQGNSA. V lost 7 bases to trimming and J lost 6 bases; unmatched junction nucleotides: 9. This CDR3 comprises 13 residues. CDR3: CASKKDRGREQYF. The DNA of the CDR3 is TGTGCCAGCAAGAAAGATAGGGGGCGCGAGCAGTACTTC. Complete variable domain (other parts from reference TRBV7-2 and TRBJ2-7): GAGVSQSPSNKVTEKGKDVELRCDPISGHTALYWYRQSLGQGLEFLIYFQGNSAPDKSGLPSDRFSAERTGGSVSTLTIQRTQQEDSAVYLCASKKDRGREQYFGPGTRLTVT.

The chain joins TRBV10-1 to TRBJ2-1, with D possibly TRBD2 on 6 matching bases. Trimming shortened V by 2 bases and J by 4 bases, and 12 bases separated the two germline ends. This CDR3 has 15 amino acids. Germline assignment: CDR1 WNHNN and CDR2 SYGVQD (reference sequence). CDR3 bases: TGCGCCAGCAGTGAGGGTAGCGGCGGTTACAATGAGCAGTTCTTC. This codes for CASSEGSGGYNEQFF.

This clone occurred a few times. J is TRBJ2-3 and V is TRBV12-3 or TRBV12-4; 7 bases are a match to TRBD2. V was clipped by 2 bases and J by 6 bases; unmatched bases: 8. The CDR3 spans 15 residues. CDR3 sequence reads: CASSLIAGVPDTQYF. CDR3 sequence (DNA): TGTGCCAGCAGTTTAATTGCGGGAGTTCCTGATACGCAGTATTTT.

This clone came up a few times. The chain recombines TRBV20-1 with TRBJ2-1; tentatively, D is TRBD1 (6 bases). Germline V gene lookup returns CDR1 DFQATT and CDR2 SNEGSKA (reference sequence). This CDR3 has 16 residues. Trimming removed 4 bases at V and 5 bases at J, with 21 bases between. CDR3 DNA: TGCAGTGCTACTGGACATTCAGGGGTGTCCGACAATGAGCAGTTCTTC. Its protein is CSATGHSGVSDNEQFF.

CDR3 sequence reads: CASSVAVHGSYNSPLHF. The CDR3 DNA reads TGTGCCAGCAGCGTCGCGGTACATGGGTCCTATAATTCACCCCTCCACTTT. This sequence joins TRBV5-6 and TRBJ1-6; no firm D call. The ends were cut back, 4 bases at V and 1 base at J, with 15 bases in the middle. This CDR3 spans 17 amino acids. The germline CDR1 and CDR2 sequences are SGHDT and YYEEEE.

This clone was picked up many times. The J gene is TRBJ2-3, the V gene TRBV6-1, with 10 bases that match TRBD1. This CDR3 region has 15 residues. CDR1 and CDR2 from the germline V gene are MNHNS and SASEGT. Germline trimming cut 6 bases from V and 4 bases from J; bases unmatched to any gene: 7. CDR3 nucleotide sequence: TGTGCCAGCAGGGGACAGGGGTTTTCCGCAGATACGCAGTATTTT. Its translation: CASRGQGFSADTQYF.

The sample holds a few counts of this clone. At one end, the junction sequence differs from germline, possibly due to a read error. The V call is TRBV6-6, the J call TRBJ1-5; D gene uncertain. Germline lookup yields CDR1 MNHNY and CDR2 SVGAGI (reference sequence). The CDR3 length is 13 residues. The CDR3 loop reads CASGYSAQHPQHF. CDR3 nucleotide sequence: TGTGCCAGCGGTTACTCGGCTCAGCATCCCCAGCATTTT.

The rearrangement uses TRBV10-1 and TRBJ2-2; possibly TRBD2 for D (5 bases). The CDR3 covers 12 residues. Between the trimmed V and J ends, which lost 10 bases and 4 bases, there was a span of 10 bases. Germline loops: CDR1 WNHNN, CDR2 SYGVQD (reference sequence). The CDR3 loop is CATLGSTGELFF. The CDR3, as DNA: TGCGCCACCCTAGGGAGCACCGGGGAGCTGTTTTTT.

This clone was seen a single time. The chain carries TRBV29-1 and TRBJ1-6; a weak D match, TRBD1 (6 bases). Germline V gives CDR1 SQVTM, CDR2 ANQGSEA. CDR3 length equals 13 residues. CDR3 in amino acids: CIPPVQGASPLHF. The CDR3 nucleotides read TGCATCCCCCCGGTACAGGGCGCTTCACCCCTCCACTTT.